This T cell receptor (beta chain) is from a study of CD8 T cells in ankylosing spondylitis. Findings and limits, study-wide: Disease-associated clonotypes exhibited CD8+ identity and were relatively infrequent in peripheral blood. Characteristic of ankylosing spondylitis blood, it appeared, was a TCR beta motif comprising eight highly homologous variants.

CDR3 size: 14 residues. V lost 6 bases and J lost 2; bases outside the gene matches: 4. Germline CDR1 and CDR2: ENHRY and SYGVKD. For TCR beta, libraries came from quantitative 5'-RACE with molecular barcodes. One entry per CDR3 protein results from TCRdb running MiXCR on the 5' RACE reads. The data hold around 120,000 distinct CDR3 sequences, with roughly a tenth observed a single time. This clonotype was seen at least ten times. As yet, its antigen is unknown. The gene calls are TRBV10-3 and TRBJ2-7, with 10 positions matching TRBD2. This clonotype was sampled from a male donor with ankylosing spondylitis or in good health (not recorded which). The source material was blood, either unsorted or a sorted T cell fraction (not recorded which). The CDR3 region is CAISGGLAPYEQYF. CDR3 bases: TGTGCCATCAGCGGGGGACTAGCGCCCTACGAGCAGTACTTC.